These 8 T cell receptor beta chains were all obtained from the same sample, sequenced in a study of blood T cell repertoires in COVID-19. Measured with immunoSEQ multiplex PCR; TCRdb has only the in-frame clones, and not every one. The profile shows roughly 180,000 clones, around 80% of them singletons. Sequences were obtained from PBMCs or T cells enriched from blood (not recorded which). The receptors originated from a man in his sixties who had been exposed to COVID-19.

CDR3 DNA sequence: TGTGCCAGCAGCGTGGGGACACTGAATTCACCCCTCCACTTT. Its protein is CASSVGTLNSPLHF. V is TRBV5-6 and J is TRBJ1-6, with D tentatively TRBD1 (6 bases). The germline CDR1 and CDR2 sequences are SGHDT and YYEEEE. This CDR3 is 14 amino acids long. V was cut by 4 bases and J by 7 bases, with 12 bases left in between.

The V gene is TRBV9, the J gene TRBJ2-2; D is uncertain. CDR1 is SGDLS, CDR2 YYNGEE, per germline. The V gene lost 1 base and the J gene lost 1 base, with 8 bases spanning the gap. This CDR3 comprises 15 residues. DNA of the CDR3: TGTGCCAGCAGCGTAAGCTTTGGGAACACCGGGGAGCTGTTTTTT. Translation gives CASSVSFGNTGELFF.

This rearrangement joins TRBV30 to TRBJ1-1; D is unclear. Trimming cost V 1 base and J 11 bases, with 17 bases left between them. Per the germline V gene, CDR1 is GTSNPN and CDR2 is SVGIG (reference sequence). There are 13 residues in the CDR3. DNA of the CDR3: TGTGCCTGGAGTGGGTACAATATCCAGGCGGCTTTCTTT. Protein: CAWSGYNIQAAFF. Based on the CDR3 plus reference TRBV30 and TRBJ1-1, the full variable domain is SQTIHQWPATLVQPVGSPLSLECTVEGTSNPNLYWYRQAAGRGLQLLFYSVGIGQISSEVPQNLSASRPQDRQFILSSKKLLLSDSGFYLCAWSGYNIQAAFFGQGTRLTVV.

This chain connects TRBV7-2 to TRBJ2-7; 7 nucleotides line up with TRBD2. V lost 5 bases, J lost 3 bases, and 13 bases stayed unmatched. Germline CDR1 and CDR2: SGHTA and FQGNSA. The CDR3 is made up of 16 amino acids. The CDR3 DNA follows: TGTGCCAGCAGCCCCCGTGGAGGACTAGGCTACTACGAGCAGTACTTC. Residues: CASSPRGGLGYYEQYF.

With respect to this clone: The germline gene is not matched at one end of the junction; a read error may be the cause. This chain connects TRBV2 to TRBJ1-5; D unresolved. The CDR3 contains 15 residues. The germline gives CDR1 SNHLY, CDR2 FYNNEI. CDR3 region: CASSEDVTGGGPQHF. The CDR3 DNA reads as TGTGCCAGCAGCGAAGACGTCACCGGTGGAGGGCCCCAGCATTTT.

This clone was seen ten or more times. The rearrangement joins TRBV6-5 to TRBJ1-5; perhaps TRBD1 as D (5 bases). Trimming took off 11 bases at V and 0 bases at J, with 14 bases between the two ends. The germline gives CDR1 MNHEY, CDR2 SVGAGI. The CDR3 spans 14 residues. CDR3 nucleotide sequence: TGTGCCGAGGGAGGCAGGGATAGCAATCAGCCCCAGCATTTT. It is translated as CAEGGRDSNQPQHF.

J is TRBJ2-1 and V is TRBV7-6, with 7 bases aligning to TRBD1. Per the germline V gene, CDR1 is SGHVS and CDR2 is FNYEAQ. V was pared by 5 bases and J by 5 bases, with 12 bases of the junction left unmatched. The CDR3 sequence is 16 residues long. CDR3 sequence reads: CASSPAISTGNNEQFF. The CDR3, as DNA: TGTGCCAGCAGCCCTGCCATTTCGACAGGGAACAATGAGCAGTTCTTC.

This chain joins TRBV19 and TRBJ2-3; D perhaps matches TRBD2 (6 bases). The CDR3 has 15 residues. The germline gives CDR1 LNHDA, CDR2 SQIVND (reference sequence). The V end lost 3 bases, the J end lost 4 bases, and 14 bases lay between the germline ends. The CDR3 DNA is TGTGCCAGTAGTATCTCGGGAGTGGGCGCAGATACGCAGTATTTT. The encoded protein is CASSISGVGADTQYF.